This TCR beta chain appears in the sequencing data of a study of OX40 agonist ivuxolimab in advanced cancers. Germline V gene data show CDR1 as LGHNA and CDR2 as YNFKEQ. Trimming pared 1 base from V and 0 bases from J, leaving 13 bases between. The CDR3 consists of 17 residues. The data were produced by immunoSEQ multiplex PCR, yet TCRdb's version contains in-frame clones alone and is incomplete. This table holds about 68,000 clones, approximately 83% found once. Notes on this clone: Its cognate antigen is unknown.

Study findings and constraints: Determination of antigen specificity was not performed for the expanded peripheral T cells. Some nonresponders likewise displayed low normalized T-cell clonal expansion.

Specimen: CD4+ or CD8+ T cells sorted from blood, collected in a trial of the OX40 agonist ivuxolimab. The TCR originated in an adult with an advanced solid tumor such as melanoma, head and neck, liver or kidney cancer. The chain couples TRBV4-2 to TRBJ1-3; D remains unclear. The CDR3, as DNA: TGTGCCAGCAGCCAAGGAGGGCGCGATAGCTCTGGAAACACCATATATTTT. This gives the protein CASSQGGRDSSGNTIYF.